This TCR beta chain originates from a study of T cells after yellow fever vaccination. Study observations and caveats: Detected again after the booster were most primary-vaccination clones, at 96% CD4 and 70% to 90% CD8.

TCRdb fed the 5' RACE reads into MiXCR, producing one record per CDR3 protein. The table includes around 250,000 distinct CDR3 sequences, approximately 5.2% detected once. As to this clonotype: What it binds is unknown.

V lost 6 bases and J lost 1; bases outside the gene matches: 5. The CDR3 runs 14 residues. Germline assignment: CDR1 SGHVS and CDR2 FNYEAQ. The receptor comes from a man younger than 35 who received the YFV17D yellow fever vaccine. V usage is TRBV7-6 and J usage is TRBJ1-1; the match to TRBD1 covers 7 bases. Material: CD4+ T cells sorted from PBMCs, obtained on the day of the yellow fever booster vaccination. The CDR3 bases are TGTGCCAGCAGGCCGGGACAGTCGAACACTGAAGCTTTCTTT. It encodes CASRPGQSNTEAFF. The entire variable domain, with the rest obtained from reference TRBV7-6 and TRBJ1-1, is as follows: GAGVSQSPRYKVTKRGQDVALRCDPISGHVSLYWYRQALGQGPEFLTYFNYEAQQDKSGLPNDRFSAERPEGSISTLTIQRTEQRDSAMYRCASRPGQSNTEAFFGQGTRLTVV.